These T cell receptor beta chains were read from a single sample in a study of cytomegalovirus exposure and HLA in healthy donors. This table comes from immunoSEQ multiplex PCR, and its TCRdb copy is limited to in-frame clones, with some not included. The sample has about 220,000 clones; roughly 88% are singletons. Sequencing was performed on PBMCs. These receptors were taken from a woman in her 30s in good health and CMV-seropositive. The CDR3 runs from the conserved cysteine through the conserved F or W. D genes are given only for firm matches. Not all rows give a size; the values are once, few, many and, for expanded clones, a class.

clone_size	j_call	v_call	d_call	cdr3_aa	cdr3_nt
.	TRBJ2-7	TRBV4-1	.	CASSQLPYEEQYF	TGCGCCAGCAGCCAACTTCCCTATGAAGAGCAGTACTTC
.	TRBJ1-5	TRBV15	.	CATSTQGSQPQHF	TGTGCCACCAGCACCCAGGGATCGCAGCCCCAGCATTTT
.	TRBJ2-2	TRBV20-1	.	CSARFTGELFF	TGCAGTGCTAGGTTCACCGGGGAGCTGTTTTTT
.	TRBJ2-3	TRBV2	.	CASSESSYTQYF	TGTGCCAGCAGTGAATCTAGCTATACGCAGTATTTT
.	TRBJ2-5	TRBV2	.	CASSPEETQYF	TGTGCCAGCAGCCCCGAAGAGACCCAGTACTTC
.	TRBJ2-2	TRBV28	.	CASGTLNTGELFF	TGTGCCAGCGGGACATTAAACACCGGGGAGCTGTTTTTT
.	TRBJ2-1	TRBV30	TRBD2	CAWTRGLYNEQFF	TGTGCCTGGACTAGGGGACTATACAATGAGCAGTTCTTC
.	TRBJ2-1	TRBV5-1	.	CASSYDSGSNGEQFF	TGCGCCAGCAGTTATGACTCCGGGAGTAATGGTGAGCAGTTCTTC
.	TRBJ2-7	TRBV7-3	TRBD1	CASSFAGGSYEQYF	TGTGCCAGCAGCTTTGCAGGGGGCTCCTACGAGCAGTACTTC
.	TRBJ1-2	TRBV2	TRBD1	CAGRTGVPTNYGYTF	TGTGCCGGCAGGACAGGAGTTCCAACTAACTATGGCTACACCTTC
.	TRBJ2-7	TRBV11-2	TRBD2	CASSLGLAVYEQYF	TGTGCCAGCAGCTTGGGACTAGCGGTGTACGAGCAGTACTTC
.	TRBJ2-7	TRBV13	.	CASSSKGPMSYEQYF	TGTGCCAGCTCCTCAAAGGGACCGATGTCCTACGAGCAGTACTTC
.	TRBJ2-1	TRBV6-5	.	CASSYGRDGYNEQFF	TGTGCCAGCAGTTATGGGCGGGACGGCTACAATGAGCAGTTCTTC
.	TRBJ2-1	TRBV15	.	CATSSRWNEQFF	TGTGCCACCAGCTCCCGGTGGAATGAGCAGTTCTTC
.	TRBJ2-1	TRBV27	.	CASSFSSEQFF	TGTGCCAGCAGTTTCTCGAGTGAGCAGTTCTTC
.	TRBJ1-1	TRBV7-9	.	CASSFKNTEAFF	TGTGCCAGCAGCTTCAAGAACACTGAAGCTTTCTTT
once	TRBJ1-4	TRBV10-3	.	CAISPSGAGSEKLFF	TGTGCCATCAGTCCCTCCGGGGCCGGGAGTGAAAAACTGTTTTTT
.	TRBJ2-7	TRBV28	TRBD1	CASSAGTGAYEQYF	TGTGCCAGCAGTGCGGGGACAGGGGCTTACGAGCAGTACTTC
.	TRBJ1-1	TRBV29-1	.	CSVEVGAGTEAFF	TGCAGCGTTGAAGTGGGGGCTGGCACTGAAGCTTTCTTT
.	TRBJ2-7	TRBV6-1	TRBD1	CASCPGQGDEQYF	TGTGCCAGCTGCCCGGGACAGGGAGACGAGCAGTACTTC
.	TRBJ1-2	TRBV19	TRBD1	CASSIIRDRANYGYTF	TGTGCCAGTAGTATAATAAGGGACAGAGCTAACTATGGCTACACCTTC
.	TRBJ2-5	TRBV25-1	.	CASSDPWTAQETQYF	TGTGCCAGCAGTGACCCATGGACTGCCCAAGAGACCCAGTACTTC
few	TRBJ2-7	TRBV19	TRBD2	CASSPTSGSQEQYF	TGTGCCAGTAGTCCGACTAGCGGGAGTCAAGAGCAGTACTTC
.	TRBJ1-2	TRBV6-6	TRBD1	CASSHDRVGYTF	TGTGCCAGCAGCCACGACAGGGTCGGCTACACCTTC
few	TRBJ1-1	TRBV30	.	CAWSVGRATEAFF	TGTGCCTGGAGTGTAGGTAGGGCCACTGAAGCTTTCTTT
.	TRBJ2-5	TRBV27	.	CASSPGQEPKQETQYF	TGTGCCAGCAGTCCTGGACAAGAGCCGAAACAAGAGACCCAGTACTTC
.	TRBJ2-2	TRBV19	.	CASIRGRTGELFF	TGTGCCAGTATTCGAGGGAGGACCGGGGAGCTGTTTTTT
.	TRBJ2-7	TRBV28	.	CATWPGQLSSYEQYF	TGTGCCACCTGGCCTGGACAACTGAGCTCCTACGAGCAGTACTTC
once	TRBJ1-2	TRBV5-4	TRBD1	CASSLLGTGDRGYTF	TGTGCCAGCAGCTTGTTAGGGACAGGGGATCGTGGCTACACCTTC
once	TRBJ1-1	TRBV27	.	CASRDGMNTEAFF	TGTGCCAGCAGAGACGGAATGAACACTGAAGCTTTCTTT
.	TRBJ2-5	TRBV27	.	CASSHPRETQYF	TGTGCCAGCAGTCATCCTCGAGAGACCCAGTACTTC
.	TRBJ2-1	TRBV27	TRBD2	CASSPFGTSVGYNEQFF	TGTGCCAGCAGTCCCTTTGGGACTAGCGTCGGATACAATGAGCAGTTCTTC
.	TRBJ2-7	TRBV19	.	CASGPSSYEQYF	TGTGCCAGTGGACCCAGCTCCTACGAGCAGTACTTC
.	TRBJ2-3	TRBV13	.	CASRPAGLDTQYF	TGTGCCAGCAGACCCGCGGGATTAGATACGCAGTATTTT
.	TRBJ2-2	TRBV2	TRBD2	CASSNIAGKNTGELFF	TGTGCCAGCAGTAATATAGCGGGAAAGAACACCGGGGAGCTGTTTTTT
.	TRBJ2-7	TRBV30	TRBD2	CAWSPGTSGTYEQYF	TGTGCCTGGTCGCCCGGGACTAGCGGGACCTACGAGCAGTACTTC
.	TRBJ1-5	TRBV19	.	CASQTGARGQPQHF	TGTGCCAGCCAAACAGGCGCCCGGGGGCAGCCCCAGCATTTT
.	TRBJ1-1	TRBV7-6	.	CASRPTGNTEAFF	TGTGCCAGCAGACCAACAGGGAACACTGAAGCTTTCTTT
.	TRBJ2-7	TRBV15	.	CATSGRGPRHEQYF	TGTGCCACCAGCGGACGGGGACCACGACACGAGCAGTACTTC
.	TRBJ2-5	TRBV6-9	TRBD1	CASSSARTGEETQYF	TGTGCCAGCAGTTCGGCTCGGACAGGGGAAGAGACCCAGTACTTC
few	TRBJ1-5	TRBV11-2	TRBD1	CASSLTGADQPQHF	TGTGCCAGCAGCCTGACAGGGGCGGATCAGCCCCAGCATTTT
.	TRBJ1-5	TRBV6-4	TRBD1	CASSEGQGQGPQHF	TGTGCCAGCAGTGAGGGACAGGGCCAGGGGCCCCAGCATTTT
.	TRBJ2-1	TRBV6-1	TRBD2	CASSLAGGTEQFF	TGTGCCAGCAGTCTAGCGGGAGGTACGGAGCAGTTCTTC
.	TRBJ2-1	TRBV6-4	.	CASSTSSYNEQFF	TGTGCCAGCAGTACCAGCTCCTACAATGAGCAGTTCTTC
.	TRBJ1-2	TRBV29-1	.	CSVEGRGGYTF	TGCAGCGTTGAGGGCAGGGGAGGCTACACCTTC
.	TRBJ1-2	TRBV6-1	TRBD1	CASSETTGGNYGYTF	TGTGCCAGCAGTGAGACGACAGGGGGAAACTATGGCTACACCTTC
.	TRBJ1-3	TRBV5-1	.	CASSPYQRVGVSSGNTIYF	TGCGCCAGCAGCCCCTACCAGAGAGTGGGGGTCAGCTCTGGAAACACCATATATTTT
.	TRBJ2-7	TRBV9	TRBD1	CASSPSGTGHYEQYF	TGTGCCAGCAGCCCGTCGGGGACAGGCCACTACGAGCAGTACTTC
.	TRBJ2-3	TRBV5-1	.	CASSPSGSTDTQYF	TGCGCCAGCAGCCCAAGCGGGAGCACAGATACGCAGTATTTT
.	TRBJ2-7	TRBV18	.	CASSPSEYEQYF	TGTGCCAGCTCACCGTCAGAATACGAGCAGTACTTC
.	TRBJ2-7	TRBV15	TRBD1	CATSRDRQGAYEQYF	TGTGCCACCAGCAGAGATCGACAGGGGGCCTACGAGCAGTACTTC